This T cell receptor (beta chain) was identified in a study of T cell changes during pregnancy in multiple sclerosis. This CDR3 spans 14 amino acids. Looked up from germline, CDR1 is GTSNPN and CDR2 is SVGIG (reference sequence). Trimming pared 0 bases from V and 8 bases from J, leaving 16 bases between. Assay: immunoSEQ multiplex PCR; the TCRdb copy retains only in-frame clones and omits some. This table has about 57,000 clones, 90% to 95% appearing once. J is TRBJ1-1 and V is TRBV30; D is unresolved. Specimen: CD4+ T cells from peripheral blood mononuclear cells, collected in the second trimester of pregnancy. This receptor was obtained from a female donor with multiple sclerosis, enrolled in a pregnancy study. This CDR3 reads CAWSVRYDGGEAFF. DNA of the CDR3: TGTGCCTGGAGTGTACGATACGACGGAGGGGAAGCTTTCTTT.